The source of this T cell receptor (beta chain) is a study of cytomegalovirus exposure and HLA in healthy donors. CDR1 MNHEY and CDR2 SMNVEV come from the germline V gene (reference sequence). With 5 bases removed from V and 3 bases from J, the gap between germline ends came to 16 bases. The CDR3 consists of 15 residues. Clones were read by immunoSEQ multiplex PCR, and TCRdb kept only the in-frame ones, dropping some. The sample has a few hundred thousand clones, roughly 90% seen once; the top ten hold 0.37%. The TCR comes from a woman under 30 in good health and CMV-seronegative. Source material: PBMCs. The chain links TRBV27 to TRBJ1-1; D ambiguous. The CDR3 spells CASSPWFGLDTEAFF. DNA of the CDR3: TGTGCCAGCAGTCCCTGGTTCGGGTTGGACACTGAAGCTTTCTTT.